Reported below is one TCR beta chain. Its cognate antigen has yet to be identified. The record has no base qualities; no much larger clone is one base away. The collaborating institutions used their own protocols to collect whole blood in K2EDTA tubes. For TCRbeta analysis, collaborator samples were shipped as frozen whole blood, as isolated PBMCs, or as DNA extracted from either sample type. V is reduced by 3 bases and J by 1 base, leaving a spacing of 10 bases between them. CDR3 length: 15 amino acids, cysteine to phenylalanine. Left in the record is the CDR3 DNA by itself, 45 bases read in frame from the first base. As encoded in the germline V gene (reference sequence), CDR1 is SEHNR while CDR2 is FQNEAQ. TCRbeta CDR3 regions were amplified from genomic DNA using the immunoSEQ Assay, a bias-controlled multiplex PCR. Concerning the study's data processing: The number of nucleated cells in each sample was estimated from the amplification of reference gene primers within the assay. Sequence reads were collapsed and filtered to measure the absolute abundance of every unique TCRbeta CDR3 rearrangement. For each sample, productive Simpson clonality was calculated by taking the square root of Simpson's diversity index across productive rearrangements. TCRdb carries this immuneACCESS record with in-frame sequences only. Its versions omit some clonotypes, under half of them owing to an unresolved V gene in the studies checked, with the rest unexplained. V and J calls and clone size come straight from that table; D and trimming were deduced from the DNA. Present in this sample are 300,000 or so clones, 80% to 90% of which were seen just once. Together, the top ten hold about 1.2% of the sample.

These data originate in a study of blood T cell repertoires in COVID-19 (TCRdb year 2020). Concerning the study at large: Samples covering the acute and convalescent phases of COVID-19 were provided by collaborators in the United States, Italy and Spain. Where HLA class I and class II types were available, the types were taken from metadata supplied by the sample provider, not from assay-based typing. The dataset comprised deeply sampled blood TCRbeta repertoires from subjects exposed to, actively infected with, or recovered from COVID-19. Nearly every sample came with metadata listing a de-identified subject ID, COVID-19 status, age in years and sex. The prospective study material was composed of cDNA or gDNA derived from T cells, B-cell-depleted T cells, or PBMCs. The repertoires were released in a freely available public database meant as a resource for research on the immune response to SARS-CoV-2. The samples were drawn from two sources: the first 160 participants of the ongoing ImmuneRACE study, and fewer than 1,500 subjects contributed by 6 global collaborators. What the study reported, not specific to this receptor: The amount of clinical and demographic metadata varied by source and participant and was provided uncurated.

The material sequenced was peripheral blood. The chain is encoded by TRBV7-9 joined to TRBJ1-3, and the D gene may be TRBD1, 5 bases matching. This sequence originates from a woman aged 45-65 years with acute or convalescent COVID-19. The sequence in DNA is TGTGCCAGCAGCTTCCTTAGACAGTCTGGAAACACCATATATTTT. This sequence encodes CASSFLRQSGNTIYF.